The present T cell receptor (beta chain) was sequenced within a study of T cell responses to AZD1222 COVID-19 vaccine. Findings and limits, study-wide: The donor group comprised mostly white British people and more females; the analysis possibly underestimated clonal diversity. Every sample of the repertoires postdated the peak T cell response. With dominance at 160-218 and 743-854, vaccine-associated CD4 TCRs spanned spike.

On this clone itself: Antigen specificity is unknown.

Germline CDR1 is LNHDA and CDR2 is SQIVND (reference sequence). Trimming removed 4 bases at V and 2 bases at J, with 11 bases between. The length of the CDR3 is 15 residues. The assay was immunoSEQ multiplex PCR, and TCRdb's table has in-frame clones only and misses some. The sample gives 170,000 or so clones, about nine tenths of which show up once; less than 1.6% is in the top ten. The clonotype was recovered from an adult in good health. The material was peripheral blood, obtained on day 0 of AZD1222 vaccination. The chain links TRBV19 to TRBJ1-4, with a weak D call TRBD1 (6 bases). CDR3 sequence: CASSTPGHTNEKLFF. CDR3 DNA sequence: TGTGCCAGTAGTACGCCGGGACACACTAATGAAAAACTGTTTTTT.